Included here is one T cell receptor beta chain sequence, with context. No antigen is known for it. Base qualities are not recorded, but no much larger clone differs from it by a single base. The data belong to a study of PD-1 blockade in mismatch repair-deficient tumors (dated by TCRdb to about 2017). Concerning the study at large: Between late 2013 and September 2016, the trial enrolled 85 to 100 consecutive patients with around twelve mismatch repair-deficient cancer types, every one of whom had been previously treated and was progressing. Deep sequencing of TCR CDR3 regions was used to track tumor-associated T cell clones in peripheral blood of patients responding to PD-1 blockade. The research as a whole found: Rapid expansion after pembrolizumab followed by contraction, generally before radiologic responses, was shown by tumor-resident clones, which were often undetectable in blood before treatment.

For each enrolled patient, mismatch repair deficiency was established using either polymerase chain reaction or immunohistochemistry. TCR sequencing was performed for a few patients who responded to pembrolizumab therapy. The phase II trial prospectively evaluated PD-1 blockade with pembrolizumab in advanced mismatch repair-deficient cancers, independent of tissue of origin. Peripheral blood T cell samples were serially collected before and at multiple times after PD-1 blockade was started. Blood sampling times were expressed in weeks after the first pembrolizumab dose. Per the germline V gene (reference sequence), PRHDT is the CDR1 and FYEKMQ is the CDR2. From the cysteine up to the phenylalanine, the CDR3 has a length of 14 residues. Here the CDR3 DNA is all that survives: 42 bases in frame from base 1. Trimming leaves V shorter by 3 bases and J shorter by 8 bases, with the junction holding 9 bases beyond the gene matches.

The library relied on the immunoSEQ multiplex PCR assay. The table comes from immuneACCESS by way of TCRdb, which keeps in-frame sequences with V and J called. Part of the clones is missing from these tables; in studies checked, under half for an unresolved V gene and the rest for unknown reasons. In this sample the table shows about 100,000 clones, under 90% of which occur a single time. Around 6.6% of the sample lies in the top ten. The sample here was peripheral blood, taken roughly eight months after starting pembrolizumab. This sequence originates from an adult with mismatch repair-deficient cancer. The rearranged chain carries TRBV13 and TRBJ1-2, with 7 bases aligning to TRBD1. At the DNA level, the sequence is TGTGCCAGCAGCTTGGGGGGACAGATTTTGGGCTACACCTTC. Its protein is CASSLGGQILGYTF.